The 27 T cell receptor beta chains listed next were all sequenced from one sample in a study of T cell responses to AZD1222 COVID-19 vaccine. Sequencing used immunoSEQ multiplex PCR; TCRdb keeps in-frame clones, though not all of them. Among roughly 96,000 clones listed, 70% to 90% were seen once. Material: peripheral blood, obtained on day 0 of AZD1222 vaccination. The receptors here all came from an adult in good health.

A single count supports this clone. This chain uses TRBV9 with TRBJ1-1; D is possibly TRBD1 (6 bases). Per the germline V gene, CDR1 is SGDLS and CDR2 is YYNGEE. V shed 0 bases and J shed 4 bases, with 16 bases lying between them. This CDR3 has 16 residues. The DNA of the CDR3 is TGTGCCAGCAGCGTAGACGCATCCGGAGGGGGCACTGAAGCTTTCTTT. Its protein product is CASSVDASGGGTEAFF.

The chain combines TRBV4-3 with TRBJ2-7; D not certain. Germline CDR1 is LGHNA and CDR2 is YSLEER. V dropped 3 bases and J dropped 1 base, with 10 bases sitting between them. The length of the CDR3 is 14 residues. In DNA form, the CDR3 reads TGCGCCAGCAGCCAGGGTCGTCAGTCCTACGAGCAGTACTTC. It yields the protein CASSQGRQSYEQYF.

The chain combines TRBV7-9 with TRBJ2-7, with TRBD2 as a possible D gene (6 bases). V was shortened by 4 bases and J by 3 bases, with 13 bases between the two germline ends. This CDR3 spans 14 amino acids. Per germline, CDR1 SEHNR and CDR2 FQNEAQ (reference sequence). CDR3 protein: CASSSHAGNYEQYF. CDR3 nucleotide sequence: TGTGCCAGCAGCTCCCATGCGGGGAACTACGAGCAGTACTTC. The complete variable domain, with remaining parts taken from reference TRBV7-9 and TRBJ2-7, reads DTGVSQNPRHKITKRGQNVTFRCDPISEHNRLYWYRQTLGQGPEFLTYFQNEAQLEKSRLLSDRFSAERPKGSFSTLEIQRTEQGDSAMYLCASSSHAGNYEQYFGPGTRLTVT.

The CDR3 bases are TGTGCCAGCAGCCCGCAGGGTTGGTCTGGAAAACTGTTTTTT. This sequence encodes CASSPQGWSGKLFF. The rearrangement links TRBV7-2 to TRBJ1-4; a possible D gene is TRBD1 (5 bases). The germline V and J ends were trimmed by 5 bases and 10 bases, with 17 bases remaining between them. Per the germline V gene, CDR1 is SGHTA and CDR2 is FQGNSA. This CDR3 contains 14 residues.

This clone was detected once. The chain recombines TRBV3-1 (or the pseudogene TRBV3-2) with TRBJ1-5, with 9 bases lining up with TRBD1. The CDR3 is 14 amino acids. Germline CDR1 reads LGHDT; CDR2 reads YNNKEL (reference sequence). V lost 6 bases to trimming and J lost 5 bases; unmatched junction nucleotides: 5. CDR3 in DNA: TGTGCCAGCAGGCATAGGACAGGGGATCAGCCCCAGCATTTT. This translates into CASRHRTGDQPQHF.

This clone has a single count. This sequence joins TRBV5-4 and TRBJ1-2; D remains unclear. V lost 0 bases, J lost 1 base, and 10 bases lay in between. The CDR3 is 15 amino acids. CDR1 is SGHNT and CDR2 is YYREEE in the germline V gene (reference sequence). CDR3 loop: CASSLAGYLNYGYTF. CDR3 nucleotides: TGTGCCAGCAGCTTGGCCGGTTATCTTAACTATGGCTACACCTTC.

The chain joins TRBV5-4 to TRBJ1-5; no definite D call. The germline V gene has CDR1 SGHNT and CDR2 YYREEE (reference sequence). There are 13 residues in the CDR3. V lost 1 base to trimming and J lost 8 bases, with 10 bases between them. DNA for the CDR3: TGTGCCAGCAGCTTGAGCCCCGGAAAGCCCCAGCATTTT. It codes for CASSLSPGKPQHF.

V is TRBV25-1 and J is TRBJ1-2; possibly TRBD1 for D (6 bases). This CDR3 region has 13 residues. Trimming shortened V by 7 bases and J by 7 bases, and 16 bases separated the two germline ends. Germline values: CDR1 MGHDK, CDR2 SYGVNS. DNA for the CDR3: TGTGCCAGCAACGGGGGGCACTACGCTGGCTACACCTTC. Translating it yields CASNGGHYAGYTF.

The chain employs TRBV6-5 and TRBJ1-4; D gene uncertain. Germline V gene sequence: CDR1 MNHEY, CDR2 SVGAGI. The length of the CDR3 is 14 residues. Trimming removed 3 bases from V and 7 bases from J, with 12 bases in between. Written as DNA, the CDR3 is TGTGCCAGCAGTTATGACCCCGTTTCTGAAAAACTGTTTTTT. It is translated as CASSYDPVSEKLFF.

This sequence joins TRBV4-3 and TRBJ2-1; TRBD1 aligns across 8 bases. Looked up from germline, CDR1 is LGHNA and CDR2 is YSLEER. The CDR3 is made up of 14 amino acids. V gave up 5 bases and J gave up 9 bases; unmatched junction bases: 9. The CDR3 DNA reads as TGCGCCAGCAGCACCCGATGGACAGGGACTGAGCAGTTCTTC. Translating it yields CASSTRWTGTEQFF.

V is TRBV18 and J is TRBJ1-1, with D possibly being TRBD1 (6 bases). V was pared by 3 bases and J by 1 base, with 9 bases between. The CDR3 is made up of 14 amino acids. Germline assignment: CDR1 KGHSH and CDR2 LQKENI. The CDR3 here is CASSPTGGNTEAFF. CDR3 DNA: TGTGCCAGCTCACCGACAGGAGGGAACACTGAAGCTTTCTTT.

The genes are TRBV5-1 and TRBJ2-1, with D hard to call. The CDR3 contains 12 residues. Germline V gene lookup returns CDR1 SGHRS and CDR2 YFSETQ. Trimming cost V 0 bases and J 9 bases, with 7 bases left between them. In DNA form, the CDR3 reads TGCGCCAGCAGCTTGGTAGGGCGTGAGCAGTTCTTC. It encodes CASSLVGREQFF.

The chain couples TRBV11-2 to TRBJ1-3; 9 bases agree with TRBD1. This CDR3 has 19 residues. Germline V gene sequence: CDR1 SGHAT, CDR2 FQNNGV. V gave up 1 base and J gave up 4 bases; unmatched junction bases: 14. CDR3 protein: CASSLGVLSGTGPGNTIYF. The CDR3 DNA reads as TGTGCCAGCAGCTTAGGAGTACTCTCAGGGACAGGGCCAGGAAACACCATATATTTT. Full variable domain (missing parts from reference TRBV11-2 and TRBJ1-3): EAGVAQSPRYKIIEKRQSVAFWCNPISGHATLYWYQQILGQGPKLLIQFQNNGVVDDSQLPKDRFSAERLKGVDSTLKIQPAKLEDSAVYLCASSLGVLSGTGPGNTIYFGEGSWLTVV.

The CDR3 reads CASSLGPGEEWTEAFF. The CDR3 bases are TGTGCCAGCAGCCTCGGACCCGGTGAGGAGTGGACTGAAGCTTTCTTT. The chain joins TRBV7-4 to TRBJ1-1; no definite D call. Germline CDR1 is SGHVT and CDR2 is SQSDAQ. The V and J ends lost 5 bases and 5 bases respectively, with 21 bases between them. The CDR3 runs to 16 residues.

The sample holds a few counts of this clone. The chain carries TRBV7-2 and TRBJ2-2; the match to TRBD2 covers 8 bases. The CDR3 totals 15 residues. The ends lost 6 bases at V and 3 bases at J; junction bases unmatched: 6. CDR1 SGHTA and CDR2 FQGNSA come from the germline V gene. CDR3 coding DNA: TGTGCCAGCAGTATAAGCGGGGGTCACACCGGGGAGCTGTTTTTT. Its protein product is CASSISGGHTGELFF.

The CDR3 DNA is TGTGCCTGGAGTGTACAAGGGTCCTTCTATGGCTACACCTTC. This translates into CAWSVQGSFYGYTF. The chain has TRBV30 and TRBJ1-2; D uncertain. The CDR3 spans 14 residues. The germline V and J ends were trimmed by 0 bases and 4 bases, with 12 bases remaining between them. Germline CDR1 reads GTSNPN; CDR2 reads SVGIG (reference sequence).

This chain uses TRBV7-2 with TRBJ2-3, with D possibly matching TRBD1 (5 bases). Trimming left V 6 bases short and J 4 bases short, with 8 bases between. In germline, CDR1 is SGHTA, CDR2 FQGNSA. The CDR3 length is 12 residues. CDR3 bases: TGTGCCAGCAGGGCAGGGTCAGATACGCAGTATTTT. Translating it yields CASRAGSDTQYF.

This chain links TRBV15 with TRBJ1-3, with D possibly matching TRBD1 (6 bases). The V gene's germline CDR1 is LNHNV and CDR2 YYDKDF (reference sequence). V gave up 0 bases and J gave up 2 bases, with 11 bases separating them. The CDR3 consists of 16 residues. DNA for the CDR3: TGTGCCACCAGCAGAGATCTCCCAGGGGCTGGAAACACCATATATTTT. Protein product: CATSRDLPGAGNTIYF. Using reference TRBV15 and TRBJ1-3 for the parts outside the CDR3, the full variable domain is DAMVIQNPRYQVTQFGKPVTLSCSQTLNHNVMYWYQQKSSQAPKLLFHYYDKDFNNEADTPDNFQSRRPNTSFCFLDIRSPGLGDTAMYLCATSRDLPGAGNTIYFGEGSWLTVV.

This chain joins TRBV28 and TRBJ2-1; 7 positions agree with TRBD2. Germline lookup yields CDR1 MDHEN and CDR2 SYDVKM. The trim removed 5 bases at V and 0 bases at J, leaving 7 bases unmatched. The CDR3 loop spans 16 amino acids. CDR3 DNA: TGTGCCAGCAGTAGGGGACTATCGAGCTCCTACAATGAGCAGTTCTTC. Translation: CASSRGLSSSYNEQFF.

The CDR3 protein is CASSLDIGTSGEQFF. CDR3 DNA: TGTGCCAGCAGCTTGGATATTGGTACTAGCGGTGAGCAGTTCTTC. This sequence joins TRBV5-4 and TRBJ2-1; 8 nucleotides agree with TRBD2. Germline loops: CDR1 SGHNT, CDR2 YYREEE (reference sequence). This CDR3 is built from 15 residues. J gave up 9 bases and V 0 bases, and 8 bases lay outside the gene matches.

This clone appeared a single time. The chain employs TRBV29-1 and TRBJ1-2; D perhaps matches TRBD1 (5 bases). CDR1 is SQVTM, CDR2 ANQGSEA, per germline. This CDR3 spans 14 amino acids. The V and J ends lost 4 bases and 1 base respectively, with 13 bases between them. In nucleotides, the CDR3 is TGCAGCGTTGGACGGGACGGCGGTAACTATGGCTACACCTTC. Translated, it gives CSVGRDGGNYGYTF.

The rearrangement links TRBV6-2 or TRBV6-3 to TRBJ1-5; TRBD1 matches 9 bases. The CDR3 consists of 15 residues. CDR1 is MNHEY, CDR2 SVGEGT, per germline. Trimming cost V 2 bases and J 6 bases; bases outside gene matches: 5. DNA for the CDR3: TGTGCCAGCAGTTACACGACAGGGGGAGGTCAGCCCCAGCATTTT. Its translation is CASSYTTGGGQPQHF.

The chain has TRBV4-2 and TRBJ2-5; TRBD1 matches 9 bases. With 4 bases clipped from V and 5 bases from J, the junction kept 14 bases outside the gene matches. Germline CDR1 reads LGHNA; CDR2 reads YNFKEQ. There are 17 residues in the CDR3. This chain's CDR3 is CASSPAGRTGVEETQYF. The DNA for the CDR3 is TGTGCCAGCAGCCCCGCCGGTCGGACAGGGGTGGAGGAGACCCAGTACTTC.

The chain recombines TRBV7-2 with TRBJ2-1, with D unresolved. From germline, CDR1 is SGHTA and CDR2 FQGNSA. The V end lost 5 bases, the J end lost 0 bases, and 8 bases lay between the germline ends. CDR3 length equals 14 residues. The CDR3 DNA reads as TGTGCCAGCAGCGCGGACCGCTCCTACAATGAGCAGTTCTTC. Its protein is CASSADRSYNEQFF.

V gene TRBV28 combines with J gene TRBJ2-7, with TRBD2 as a possible D gene (5 bases). Germline V gene sequence: CDR1 MDHEN, CDR2 SYDVKM. The CDR3 is 14 residues long. The V and J ends lost 6 bases and 2 bases respectively, with 14 bases between them. This CDR3 reads CASSPTGSTYEQYF. The CDR3 DNA reads TGTGCCAGCAGCCCGACGGGATCAACCTACGAGCAGTACTTC.

The rearrangement links TRBV5-4 to TRBJ2-2; D is undetermined. CDR3 length equals 15 residues. Trimming left V 0 bases short and J 4 bases short, with 10 bases between. Germline V gives CDR1 SGHNT, CDR2 YYREEE (reference sequence). In nucleotides, the CDR3 is TGTGCCAGCAGCTTGGCCTATCGAGGCACCGGGGAGCTGTTTTTT. Translation: CASSLAYRGTGELFF.

Comment on this clone: One end of the junction fails to match germline, which may point to a read error. The J gene is TRBJ2-1, the V gene TRBV2; D call uncertain. The CDR3 spans 13 residues. Germline V gives CDR1 SNHLY, CDR2 FYNNEI. In DNA form, the CDR3 reads TGTGCCAGCAGAGAAGAGAGGTACAATGAGCAGTTCTTC. The encoded protein is CASREERYNEQFF.